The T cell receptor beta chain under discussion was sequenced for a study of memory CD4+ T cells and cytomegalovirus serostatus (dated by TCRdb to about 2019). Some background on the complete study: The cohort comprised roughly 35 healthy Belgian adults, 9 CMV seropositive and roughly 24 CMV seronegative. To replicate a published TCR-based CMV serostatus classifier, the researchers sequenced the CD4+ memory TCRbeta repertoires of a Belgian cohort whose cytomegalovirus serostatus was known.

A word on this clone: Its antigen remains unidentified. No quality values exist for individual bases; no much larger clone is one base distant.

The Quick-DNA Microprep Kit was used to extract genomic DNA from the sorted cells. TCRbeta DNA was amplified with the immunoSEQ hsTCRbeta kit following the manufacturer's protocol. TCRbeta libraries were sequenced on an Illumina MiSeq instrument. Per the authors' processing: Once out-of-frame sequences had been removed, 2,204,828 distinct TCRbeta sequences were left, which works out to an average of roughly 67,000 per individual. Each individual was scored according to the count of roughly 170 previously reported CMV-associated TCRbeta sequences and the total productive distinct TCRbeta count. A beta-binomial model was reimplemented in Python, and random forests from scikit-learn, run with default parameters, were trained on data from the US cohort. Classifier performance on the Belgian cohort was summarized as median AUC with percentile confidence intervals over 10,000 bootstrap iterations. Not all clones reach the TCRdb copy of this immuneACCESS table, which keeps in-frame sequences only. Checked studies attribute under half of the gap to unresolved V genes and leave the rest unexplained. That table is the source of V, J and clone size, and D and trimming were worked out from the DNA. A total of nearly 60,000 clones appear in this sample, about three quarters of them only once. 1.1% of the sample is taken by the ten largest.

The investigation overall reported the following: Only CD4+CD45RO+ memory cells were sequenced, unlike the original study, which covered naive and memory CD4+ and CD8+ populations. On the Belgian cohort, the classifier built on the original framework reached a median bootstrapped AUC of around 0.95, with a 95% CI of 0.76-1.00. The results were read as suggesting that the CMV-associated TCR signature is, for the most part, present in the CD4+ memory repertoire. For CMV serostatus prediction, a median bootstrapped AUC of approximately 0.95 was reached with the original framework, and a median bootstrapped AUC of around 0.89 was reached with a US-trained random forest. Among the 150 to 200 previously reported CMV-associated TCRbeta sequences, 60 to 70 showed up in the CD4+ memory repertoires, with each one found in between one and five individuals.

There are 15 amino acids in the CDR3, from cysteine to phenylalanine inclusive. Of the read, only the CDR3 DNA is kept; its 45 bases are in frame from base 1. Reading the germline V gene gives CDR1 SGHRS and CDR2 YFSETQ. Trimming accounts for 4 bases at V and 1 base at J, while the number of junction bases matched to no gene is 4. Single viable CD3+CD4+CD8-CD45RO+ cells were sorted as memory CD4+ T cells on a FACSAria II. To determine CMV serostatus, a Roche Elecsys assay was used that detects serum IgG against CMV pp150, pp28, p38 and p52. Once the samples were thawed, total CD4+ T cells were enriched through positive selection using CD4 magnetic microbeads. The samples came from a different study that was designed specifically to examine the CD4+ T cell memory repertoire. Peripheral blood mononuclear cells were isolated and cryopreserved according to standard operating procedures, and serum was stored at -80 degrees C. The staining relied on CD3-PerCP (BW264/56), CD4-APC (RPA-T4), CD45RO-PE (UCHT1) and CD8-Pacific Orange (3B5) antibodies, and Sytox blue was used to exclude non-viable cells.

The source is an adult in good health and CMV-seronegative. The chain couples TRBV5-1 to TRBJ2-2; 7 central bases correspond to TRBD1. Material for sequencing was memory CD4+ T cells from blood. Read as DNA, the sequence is TGCGCCAGCAGCAAGCGGACAGGGAACACCGGGGAGCTGTTTTTT. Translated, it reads CASSKRTGNTGELFF.